This T cell receptor beta chain was sequenced for a study of blood T cell repertoires in COVID-19. Across the study: PBMCs, B-cell-depleted T cells, or T cells provided the cDNA or gDNA that made up the material.

Original handling: Quantification of nucleated cells was approximated via reference gene primer amplification. Assay used: immunoSEQ multiplex PCR; TCRdb lists only in-frame clones, some missing. From that table come the V and J calls and clone size; the DNA was used to work out D and trimming. This table holds some 250,000 clones, around 86% found once. The source of this sequence is a woman aged 25 to 45 who had recovered from COVID-19. The sample was peripheral blood.

CDR3 nucleotides: TGCAGCGTTTTACCTTCGGGACAGTCCTACGAGCAGTACTTC. Amino acids: CSVLPSGQSYEQYF. The gene calls are TRBV29-1 and TRBJ2-7, with 7 bases lining up with TRBD1. CDR3 length: 14 amino acids. With V trimmed by 5 bases and J by 1 base, 8 bases remained unmatched. CDR1 and CDR2 from the germline V gene are SQVTM and ANQGSEA.